A selection of T cell receptor beta chains follows, all from one sample in a study of blood T cell repertoires in COVID-19. Repertoires were generated with immunoSEQ multiplex PCR, while TCRdb's copy carries only in-frame clones and drops some. Found here are 310,000 or so clones, approximately 86% of them singletons; the top ten hold around 10%. Sequences were obtained from PBMCs or T cells enriched from blood (not recorded which). These receptors were collected from a woman aged 18-29 years who had recovered from COVID-19. Each CDR3 is given with its conserved first and last residue. D genes are given only for firm matches. Some rows mark clone size as missing; the rest say once, few, many or name a class of expanded clone.

TRBJ2-7 | NA | TRBV9 | NA | CASSVAAGATYEQYF | TGTGCCAGCAGCGTAGCGGCAGGGGCCACCTACGAGCAGTACTTC
TRBJ2-1 | NA | TRBV7-9 | NA | CASTKFMSGQEQFF | TGTGCCAGCACCAAATTCATGTCCGGACAGGAGCAGTTCTTC
TRBJ1-1 | NA | TRBV20-1 | NA | CSARDPFF | TGCAGTGCTAGAGATCCTTTTTTT
TRBJ2-6 | NA | TRBV7-9 | NA | CASSSAAGVGANVLTF | TGTGCCAGCAGCTCCGCGGCAGGGGTAGGGGCCAACGTCCTGACTTTC
TRBJ1-1 | TRBD1 | TRBV5-1 | NA | CASSWGRGYTEAFF | TGCGCCAGCAGCTGGGGCAGGGGGTACACTGAAGCTTTCTTT
TRBJ1-6 | NA | TRBV5-6 | few | CASSPGGNSPLHF | TGTGCCAGCAGCCCCGGGGGGAATTCACCCCTCCACTTT
TRBJ1-5 | NA | TRBV18 | NA | CASRGQINQPQHF | TGTGCCAGCCGAGGACAGATAAATCAGCCCCAGCATTTT
TRBJ1-5 | NA | TRBV20-1 | NA | CSASWHREPGQPQHF | TGCAGTGCTAGTTGGCACAGGGAACCGGGTCAGCCCCAGCATTTT
TRBJ2-7 | TRBD1 | TRBV30 | NA | CAWSVFSPTLEGRGKDEQYF | TGTGCCTGGAGCGTATTCTCTCCGACCCTTGAGGGCAGGGGGAAGGACGAGCAGTACTTC
TRBJ1-4 | TRBD1 | TRBV5-4 | NA | CASSQGQGSEKLFF | TGTGCCAGCAGCCAGGGACAGGGGAGTGAAAAACTGTTTTTT
TRBJ2-1 | NA | TRBV6-5 | NA | CASSYSFLLARNEQFF | TGTGCCAGCAGTTACTCGTTCCTACTAGCTCGGAATGAGCAGTTCTTC
TRBJ1-2 | NA | TRBV5-6 | NA | CASSATGFSYYTF | TGTGCCAGCAGCGCTACAGGGTTTTCGTACTACACCTTC
TRBJ1-5 | NA | TRBV28 | NA | CASSLSLYSNQPQHF | TGTGCCAGCAGTTTATCTTTGTATAGCAATCAGCCCCAGCATTTT
TRBJ1-6 | NA | TRBV21-1 | NA | CASSKVSAGAGCSPLHF | TGTGCCAGCAGCAAAGTGTCGGCAGGGGCCGGTTGTTCACCCCTCCACTTT
TRBJ2-7 | NA | TRBV30 | NA | CAWHRAYEQYF | TGTGCCTGGCACAGAGCCTACGAGCAGTACTTC
TRBJ1-2 | NA | TRBV12-3/TRBV12-4 | NA | CASSLIVNYGYTF | TGTGCCAGCAGTTTGATAGTTAACTATGGCTACACCTTC
TRBJ1-1 | NA | TRBV7-9 | NA | CASSSGTEAFF | TGTGCCAGCAGCTCGGGCACTGAAGCTTTCTTT